The 5 T cell receptor beta chains below were found in one sample sequenced in a study of technical replicates of blood from four donors. Only in-frame clones appear in the TCRdb table, and some are missing; sequencing was by immunoSEQ multiplex PCR. This sample has some 58,000 clones, with around 95% found just once. Source material: T cells isolated from PBMCs. These receptors all stem from a human donor in good health.

In its sample, this clone was seen once. This chain uses TRBV6-6 with TRBJ2-5; tentatively, D is TRBD2 (5 bases). V was cut by 0 bases and J by 7 bases, with 9 bases left in between. Germline V gene data show CDR1 as MNHNY and CDR2 as SVGAGI (reference sequence). There are 13 residues in the CDR3. This chain's CDR3 is CASSYSVEGTQYF. For the CDR3, the DNA is TGTGCCAGCAGTTACTCGGTCGAGGGGACCCAGTACTTC.

This clone occurred once. The rearrangement uses TRBV29-1 and TRBJ2-1; D may be TRBD2 (6 bases). Germline CDR1 reads SQVTM; CDR2 reads ANQGSEA. V was pared by 7 bases and J by 8 bases, with 15 bases between. The CDR3 loop spans 12 amino acids. The CDR3 protein is CSARRGYDEQFF. CDR3 DNA: TGCAGCGCCCGTCGGGGGTACGATGAGCAGTTCTTC.

This clone was found once. This chain uses TRBV5-1 with TRBJ1-6; 12 positions agree with TRBD1. Germline V gene data show CDR1 as SGHRS and CDR2 as YFSETQ. The CDR3 runs to 18 residues. Trimming took 4 bases from V and 8 from J; bases not matched to a gene: 13. The chain's CDR3 is CASSPIAGQGARDSPLHF. DNA of the CDR3: TGCGCCAGCAGCCCGATAGCGGGACAGGGGGCGCGAGATTCACCCCTCCACTTT.

The rearrangement links TRBV7-6 to TRBJ1-2, with D possibly TRBD1 on 6 matching bases. The germline V and J ends were trimmed by 2 bases and 8 bases, with 12 bases remaining between them. The CDR3 sequence is 13 residues long. Germline-derived CDR1 and CDR2 are SGHVS and FNYEAQ. The CDR3 sequence is CASSLTGSSGYTF. DNA for the CDR3: TGTGCCAGCAGCTTAACAGGGTCTTCCGGCTACACCTTC.

The chain has TRBV29-1 and TRBJ2-1, with a possible D match to TRBD2 (6 bases). The V end was cut by 3 bases, the J end by 5 bases, with 8 bases between. This CDR3 has 12 residues. CDR1 is SQVTM, CDR2 ANQGSEA, per germline. The CDR3: CSVDPGDNEQFF. The CDR3 DNA reads as TGCAGCGTTGACCCGGGAGACAATGAGCAGTTCTTC.